This TCR beta chain was captured by sequencing in a study of CD8 T cells in Susac syndrome. CD8+ and CD4+ T cells from blood underwent TCR beta sequencing. Controls were age- and sex-matched healthy donors. TEMRA cells were FACS-enriched, while CD8+ and CD4+ T cells were negatively isolated. The CDR3 extends over 13 amino acids. From germline, CDR1 is SQVTM and CDR2 ANQGSEA. The V end lost 4 bases, the J end lost 8 bases, and 15 bases lay between the germline ends. cDNA came from roughly 0.47 to 1 ug RNA primed by random hexamers. Amplification of TCR beta CDR3 used immunoSEQ multiplex PCR across 54 Vbeta and 13 Jbeta. TCRdb processed the immunoSEQ multiplex PCR reads anew with MiXCR; each CDR3 protein has one entry. This sample has 160,000 or so distinct CDR3 sequences, with 80% to 95% found just once.

The chain has TRBV29-1 and TRBJ2-1; D unclear. The sequence was collected from a human donor in good health. The sequenced sample was CD4+ T cells from PBMCs. The CDR3 nucleotides read TGCAGCGTTGTGCGGACCGCGTCGGATGAGCAGTTCTTC. It yields the protein CSVVRTASDEQFF.